This is a list of T cell receptor beta chains from one sample in a study of blood T cell repertoires in COVID-19. Generated by immunoSEQ multiplex PCR, the TCRdb table keeps only in-frame clones and is missing some. The table records fewer than 400,000 clones, roughly 87% of them present only once. Sequencing was carried out using PBMCs or T cells enriched from blood (not recorded which). These receptors all stem from a woman in her late teens or twenties who had recovered from COVID-19. Both conserved end residues are part of each CDR3. The D gene is left open where the match is weak.

J gene,V gene,D gene,CDR3 protein,CDR3 DNA
TRBJ1-1,TRBV19,.,CASKSQYTEAFF,TGTGCCAGTAAAAGTCAGTACACTGAAGCTTTCTTT
TRBJ2-3,TRBV20-1,.,CSASEAGSLRDTQYF,TGCAGTGCTAGTGAAGCGGGTAGTTTGAGGGATACGCAGTATTTT
TRBJ1-4,TRBV27,TRBD1,CASTRYGQGDEKLFF,TGTGCCAGCACCAGATACGGACAGGGAGATGAAAAACTGTTTTTT
TRBJ2-1,TRBV2,.,CASGPGASSYNEQFF,TGTGCCAGCGGCCCGGGAGCGAGCTCCTACAATGAGCAGTTCTTC
TRBJ2-4,TRBV7-2,TRBD2,CASSWLLAGGTLAKNIQYF,TGTGCCAGCAGCTGGCTACTAGCGGGGGGCACGCTAGCCAAAAACATTCAGTACTTC
TRBJ2-1,TRBV7-2,.,CASSLDQGRHNEQFF,TGTGCCAGCAGCTTAGACCAGGGGAGACACAATGAGCAGTTCTTC
TRBJ2-5,TRBV3-1/TRBV3-2,TRBD2,CASDDSGGATRETQYF,TGTGCCAGCGACGATAGCGGGGGCGCCACCCGGGAGACCCAGTACTTC
TRBJ1-5,TRBV28,.,CASSLSGTGGEPQHF,TGTGCCAGCAGTTTATCGGGCACAGGAGGGGAGCCCCAGCATTTT
TRBJ1-2,TRBV5-5,.,CASSLGVDTGYGYTF,TGTGCCAGCAGCTTGGGGGTAGACACTGGCTATGGCTACACCTTC
TRBJ1-2,TRBV27,.,CASSSRTSNGGLNYGYTF,TGTGCCAGCAGTTCCAGGACTTCTAACGGGGGTTTAAACTATGGCTACACCTTC
TRBJ1-4,TRBV18,.,CASSGDNDATNEKLFF,TGTGCCAGCTCGGGGGACAACGATGCAACTAATGAAAAACTGTTTTTT